The rows below give T cell receptor beta chains drawn from one sample of a study of cytomegalovirus exposure and HLA in healthy donors. The data were produced by immunoSEQ multiplex PCR, yet TCRdb's version contains in-frame clones alone and is incomplete. Of tens of thousands of clones in the sample, 65% to 75% were seen once. Input material: PBMCs. The receptors were gathered from a man aged 40-55 years in good health and CMV-seropositive. Each CDR3 is given with its conserved first and last residue. Each record gives: CDR3 protein, V gene, J gene.

cdr3_aa: CASNRDIGTDTQYF; v_call: TRBV9; j_call: TRBJ2-3
cdr3_aa: CAWSTGTEQPQHF; v_call: TRBV30; j_call: TRBJ1-5
cdr3_aa: CASREKQGGHQPQHF; v_call: TRBV6-5; j_call: TRBJ1-5
cdr3_aa: CASSLHRAGNTIYF; v_call: TRBV28; j_call: TRBJ1-3
cdr3_aa: CASSGSGSVETQYF; v_call: TRBV7-3; j_call: TRBJ2-5
cdr3_aa: CASTKDRTSGVRSITGELFF; v_call: TRBV4-1; j_call: TRBJ2-2
cdr3_aa: CSVFLTGDQPQHF; v_call: TRBV29-1; j_call: TRBJ1-5
cdr3_aa: CASSPTGQAGNTEAFF; v_call: TRBV5-1; j_call: TRBJ1-1
cdr3_aa: CASSLWASGNTIYF; v_call: TRBV5-6; j_call: TRBJ1-3
cdr3_aa: CASSPSGGDTQYF; v_call: TRBV7-3; j_call: TRBJ2-3
cdr3_aa: CASSLDRDIYNEQFF; v_call: TRBV7-2; j_call: TRBJ2-1
cdr3_aa: CASSLESRLRTGELFF; v_call: TRBV7-9; j_call: TRBJ2-2
cdr3_aa: CASSPPAGETQYF; v_call: TRBV18; j_call: TRBJ2-5
cdr3_aa: CASSRGGAYGYTF; v_call: TRBV11-2; j_call: TRBJ1-2
cdr3_aa: CASGDNDGNQPQHF; v_call: TRBV27; j_call: TRBJ1-5
cdr3_aa: CATSREPGTPLHF; v_call: TRBV15; j_call: TRBJ1-6
cdr3_aa: CASRQGDTIYF; v_call: TRBV6-6; j_call: TRBJ1-3
cdr3_aa: CASSDTGGSYEQYF; v_call: TRBV5-1; j_call: TRBJ2-7
cdr3_aa: CASSYSERRYEQYF; v_call: TRBV6-5; j_call: TRBJ2-7
cdr3_aa: CASGLGGVGNTIYF; v_call: TRBV6-5; j_call: TRBJ1-3
cdr3_aa: CASSYKGDAYNEQFF; v_call: TRBV6-6; j_call: TRBJ2-1
cdr3_aa: CASRLDRDTEAFF; v_call: TRBV6-1; j_call: TRBJ1-1
cdr3_aa: CASSPTGFGYEQYF; v_call: TRBV5-6; j_call: TRBJ2-7
cdr3_aa: CASSLLRGGDYEQYF; v_call: TRBV5-1; j_call: TRBJ2-7
cdr3_aa: CASSEARVGAYTF; v_call: TRBV6-1; j_call: TRBJ1-2
cdr3_aa: CAWIPRTANYGYTF; v_call: TRBV30; j_call: TRBJ1-2
cdr3_aa: CSVEGETGTNTEAFF; v_call: TRBV29-1; j_call: TRBJ1-1
cdr3_aa: CSVGQGNQPQHF; v_call: TRBV29-1; j_call: TRBJ1-5
cdr3_aa: CASSLDRDSTEAFF; v_call: TRBV11-2; j_call: TRBJ1-1
cdr3_aa: CASRSGPLNTEAFF; v_call: TRBV6-5; j_call: TRBJ1-1
cdr3_aa: CASRTRDRGTDTQYF; v_call: TRBV6-6; j_call: TRBJ2-3
cdr3_aa: CATSRGGDGPGELFF; v_call: TRBV15; j_call: TRBJ2-2
cdr3_aa: CASSKDRTNTEAFF; v_call: TRBV5-8; j_call: TRBJ1-1
cdr3_aa: CASSPGTGGATNEKLFF; v_call: TRBV13; j_call: TRBJ1-4
cdr3_aa: CASSFVPAGELFF; v_call: TRBV9; j_call: TRBJ2-2